This section outlines one T cell receptor beta chain sequence together with its context. The sample is drawn from a study of shared clonotypes between healthy human individuals. Study context: A couple of women and a few men aged 18 to 49 served as donors. Each donor had three CD4 naive, three CD4 memory, two CD8 naive and one CD8 memory plate.

The CDR3 runs 13 residues. CDR1 is MNHEY, CDR2 SMNVEV, per germline (reference sequence). Trimming stripped 7 bases from V and 8 bases from J, with 15 bases between. Naive-designated CD8 cells lacked CD45RO, were positively enriched for CCR7, and omitted terminally differentiated effector memory CD45RA+ cells. The input for sorted-subset replicate PCRs was around 0.2 ug DNA, about 30,000 T cell genomes. Here immunoSEQ multiplex PCR was the method, and the copy in TCRdb shows in-frame clones only, minus some. The table has under 850,000 clones, 80% to 95% seen once; the top ten hold nearly 25%. The sequence derives from a man in his thirties or forties in good health. What was sequenced was naive CD8+ T cells sorted from blood. V is TRBV27 and J is TRBJ2-1; no clear D. CDR3 sequence: CASKGSLGYEQFF. The CDR3 nucleotides are TGTGCCAGCAAGGGCTCGCTCGGCTATGAGCAGTTCTTC.